The 20 T cell receptor beta chains given below trace back to one sample, sequenced in a study of shared clonotypes between healthy human individuals. Here immunoSEQ multiplex PCR was the method, and the copy in TCRdb shows in-frame clones only, minus some. The sample gives around 1 million clones, about three quarters of which show up once; roughly 1.5% is in the top ten. Sample: memory CD4+ T cells sorted from blood. Subset specified: CD45RA-negative fraction. These receptors all come from a man aged 18 to 30 in good health.

V usage is TRBV20-1 and J usage is TRBJ2-1, with TRBD1 identical over 9 bases. V trimming: 6 bases; J trimming: 8 bases; junction bases outside the gene matches: 2. The CDR3 consists of 11 residues. Per germline, CDR1 DFQATT and CDR2 SNEGSKA (reference sequence). The CDR3 DNA follows: TGCAGTGCGGGGACAGGGTATGAGCAGTTCTTC. Amino acid sequence: CSAGTGYEQFF.

Only one count was recorded for this clone. The genes are TRBV30 and TRBJ2-1; D remains unclear. Trimming pared 4 bases from V and 1 base from J, leaving 8 bases between. Germline V CDR1 and CDR2: GTSNPN, SVGIG (reference sequence). This CDR3 is 13 amino acids long. CDR3 DNA sequence: TGTGCCTGGAATTGGGGATCCTACAATGAGCAGTTCTTC. It is translated as CAWNWGSYNEQFF.

The V and J genes are TRBV7-3 and TRBJ2-2; no definite D call. The CDR3 spans 15 residues. The germline V gene encodes CDR1 SGHTA and CDR2 FQGTGA. Trimming shortened V by 0 bases and J by 5 bases, and 10 bases separated the two germline ends. CDR3 sequence reads: CASSLTPMLTGELFF. The CDR3 bases are TGTGCCAGCAGCTTAACCCCGATGCTTACCGGGGAGCTGTTTTTT.

V gene TRBV5-4 combines with J gene TRBJ2-1; possible D gene TRBD1, 5 bases. Per the germline V gene, CDR1 is SGHNT and CDR2 is YYREEE (reference sequence). V lost 0 bases and J 4 bases, leaving 5 bases between the germline ends. The CDR3 totals 13 residues. The CDR3 DNA sequence: TGTGCCAGCAGCTTGGGACAGTACAATGAGCAGTTCTTC. It specifies CASSLGQYNEQFF.

The chain joins TRBV7-9 to TRBJ2-4; unclear D gene. The CDR3 has 11 amino acids. Trimming took off 5 bases at V and 13 bases at J, with 12 bases between the two ends. Per germline, CDR1 SEHNR and CDR2 FQNEAQ (reference sequence). The CDR3 reads CASSPKNRQYF. The DNA for the CDR3 is TGTGCCAGCAGCCCGAAAAATAGGCAGTACTTC.

The rearrangement links TRBV6-1 to TRBJ1-6; no clear D. The CDR3 totals 14 residues. The germline V gene encodes CDR1 MNHNS and CDR2 SASEGT. V lost 5 bases to trimming and J lost 9 bases, with 14 bases between them. The CDR3 nucleotides read TGTGCCAGCAGTCCTCAAGGTTTAGGTTCACCCCTCCACTTT. Its protein product is CASSPQGLGSPLHF.

The CDR3 DNA reads TGTGCCAGCAGCTTAGTATCACGGGGCGTATACTTC. Translation: CASSLVSRGVYF. This chain connects TRBV13 to TRBJ2-7; tentatively, D is TRBD1 or TRBD2 (5 bases each). Trimming removed 1 base from V and 13 bases from J, with 14 bases in between. Per the germline V gene, CDR1 is PRHDT and CDR2 is FYEKMQ (reference sequence). The CDR3 is made up of 12 amino acids. Using reference TRBV13 and TRBJ2-7 for the parts outside the CDR3, the full variable domain is AAGVIQSPRHLIKEKRETATLKCYPIPRHDTVYWYQQGPGQDPQFLISFYEKMQSDKGSIPDRFSAQQFSDYHSELNMSSLELGDSALYFCASSLVSRGVYFGPGTRLTVT.

V gene TRBV7-8 combines with J gene TRBJ2-5, with D possibly TRBD2 on 5 matching bases. The CDR3 covers 18 residues. CDR1 is SGHVS, CDR2 FQNEAQ, per germline. V was clipped by 3 bases and J by 1 base, with 21 bases between them. The CDR3 sequence is CASSFSFTPLAFQETQYF. In nucleotides, the CDR3 is TGTGCCAGCAGCTTCTCATTTACCCCCCTAGCTTTCCAAGAGACCCAGTACTTC.

The rearrangement links TRBV28 to TRBJ1-1; D is uncertain. V was shortened by 7 bases and J by 5 bases, with 14 bases between the two germline ends. This CDR3 spans 13 amino acids. Germline V gene lookup returns CDR1 MDHEN and CDR2 SYDVKM. CDR3 residues: CASMAPGITEAFF. DNA of the CDR3: TGTGCCAGCATGGCCCCCGGGATTACTGAAGCTTTCTTT.

This chain uses TRBV5-8 with TRBJ1-1, with D unresolved. The CDR3 is made up of 13 amino acids. Germline V CDR1 and CDR2: SGHTS, YDEGEE. The V and J ends lost 0 bases and 0 bases respectively, with 3 bases between them. The CDR3 reads CASSLGLNTEAFF. The CDR3 nucleotides are TGTGCCAGCAGCTTGGGTCTGAACACTGAAGCTTTCTTT. The full variable domain, completed using reference TRBV5-8 and TRBJ1-1, is EAGVTQSPTHLIKTRGQQATLRCSPISGHTSVYWYQQALGLGLQFLLWYDEGEERNRGNFPPRFSGRQFPNYSSELNVNALELEDSALYLCASSLGLNTEAFFGQGTRLTVV.

The gene calls are TRBV6-5 and TRBJ2-1; D is ambiguous. V lost 7 bases and J 14 bases, leaving 15 bases between the germline ends. CDR3 length: 11 residues. The germline V gene has CDR1 MNHEY and CDR2 SVGAGI. The chain's CDR3 is CASNTAAQEFF. The CDR3 DNA follows: TGTGCCAGCAACACGGCGGCTCAGGAGTTCTTC.

DNA of the CDR3: TGTGCCAGCAGCTTCGGGCGGCAGCTCAACTTCTATGGCTACACCTTC. Translating it yields CASSFGRQLNFYGYTF. The chain couples TRBV5-5 to TRBJ1-2; D uncertain. Germline V gene lookup returns CDR1 SGHKS and CDR2 YYEKEE (reference sequence). V was cut by 2 bases and J by 4 bases, with 18 bases left in between. There are 16 residues in the CDR3. Combining the CDR3 with reference TRBV5-5 and TRBJ1-2 gives the whole variable domain DAGVTQSPTHLIKTRGQQVTLRCSPISGHKSVSWYQQVLGQGPQFIFQYYEKEERGRGNFPDRFSARQFPNYSSELNVNALLLGDSALYLCASSFGRQLNFYGYTFGSGTRLTVV.

The chain is built from TRBV7-9 and TRBJ2-2; D is uncertain. Germline CDR1 and CDR2: SEHNR and FQNEAQ (reference sequence). This CDR3 has 14 amino acids. V lost 1 base, J lost 0 bases, and 3 bases lay in between. The CDR3 DNA reads TGTGCCAGCAGCTTAGACGCGAACACCGGGGAGCTGTTTTTT. The encoded protein is CASSLDANTGELFF.

In its sample, this clone was seen a few times. The rearrangement uses TRBV15 and TRBJ2-5; D gene uncertain. V was trimmed by 3 bases and J by 9 bases, leaving 8 bases between them. CDR1 LNHNV and CDR2 YYDKDF come from the germline V gene (reference sequence). CDR3 length equals 11 residues. This chain's CDR3 is CATSSSTAQYF. The CDR3 DNA is TGTGCCACCAGCAGTAGCACGGCCCAGTACTTC.

The genes are TRBV7-9 and TRBJ2-5, with TRBD1 matching over 9 bases. J gave up 0 bases and V 5 bases, and 16 bases lay outside the gene matches. Germline V gene sequence: CDR1 SEHNR, CDR2 FQNEAQ (reference sequence). CDR3 length equals 19 residues. In nucleotides, the CDR3 is TGTGCCAGCAGCCCGCTTGGGACAGGGTATTCTGTGTACCAAGAGACCCAGTACTTC. Translating it yields CASSPLGTGYSVYQETQYF.

The J gene is TRBJ2-2, the V gene TRBV5-8, with no clear D. This CDR3 region has 13 residues. Looked up from germline, CDR1 is SGHTS and CDR2 is YDEGEE. The V gene lost 0 bases and the J gene lost 13 bases, with 13 bases spanning the gap. In DNA, the CDR3 is TGTGCCAGCAGCTTGGTGGCTTCACGTCGGCTGTTTTTT. It codes for CASSLVASRRLFF.

For this clone: Additional DNA sequences in this sample encode the identical CDR3. The rearrangement joins TRBV11-1 to TRBJ2-7; D gene uncertain. CDR1 and CDR2 (germline): SGHAT, FQDESV (reference sequence). The CDR3 length is 14 residues. V was cut by 2 bases and J by 3 bases, with 11 bases left in between. For the CDR3, the DNA is TGTGCCAGCAGCTTACGCGGCAATTACTACGAGCAGTACTTC. This encodes CASSLRGNYYEQYF.

The genes are TRBV11-2 and TRBJ2-6; D is undetermined. Germline V CDR1 and CDR2: SGHAT, FQNNGV. The CDR3 extends over 15 amino acids. Trimming cost V 0 bases and J 0 bases, with 3 bases left between them. CDR3 region: CASSLDSSGANVLTF. The CDR3, as DNA: TGTGCCAGCAGCTTAGACAGCTCTGGGGCCAACGTCCTGACTTTC.

The rearrangement uses TRBV6-5 and TRBJ2-7; a weak D match, TRBD2 (5 bases). The CDR3 length is 12 residues. V was pared by 6 bases and J by 9 bases, with 15 bases between. CDR1 is MNHEY, CDR2 SVGAGI, per germline. Written as DNA, the CDR3 is TGTGCCAGCAGCCCACGTGGTCGGGGGCAGTACTTC. Amino acid sequence: CASSPRGRGQYF.

The V gene is TRBV19, the J gene TRBJ1-6; D unresolved. This CDR3 region has 13 residues. Trimming pared 8 bases from V and 6 bases from J, leaving 11 bases between. Germline-derived CDR1 and CDR2 are LNHDA and SQIVND (reference sequence). Here the CDR3 reads CASAKGFNSPLHF. CDR3 DNA: TGTGCCAGTGCGAAAGGGTTTAATTCACCCCTCCACTTT.